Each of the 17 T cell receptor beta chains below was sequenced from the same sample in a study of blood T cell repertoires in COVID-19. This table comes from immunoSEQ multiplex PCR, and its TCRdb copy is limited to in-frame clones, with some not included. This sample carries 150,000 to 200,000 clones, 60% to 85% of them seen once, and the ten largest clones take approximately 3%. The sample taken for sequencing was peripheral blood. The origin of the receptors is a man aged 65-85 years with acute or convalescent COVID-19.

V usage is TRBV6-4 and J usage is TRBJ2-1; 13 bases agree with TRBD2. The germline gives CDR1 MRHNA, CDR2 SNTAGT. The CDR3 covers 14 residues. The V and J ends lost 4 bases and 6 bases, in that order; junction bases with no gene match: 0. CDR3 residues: CASSGTSGSNEQFF. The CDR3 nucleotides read TGTGCCAGCAGTGGGACTAGCGGGAGCAATGAGCAGTTCTTC.

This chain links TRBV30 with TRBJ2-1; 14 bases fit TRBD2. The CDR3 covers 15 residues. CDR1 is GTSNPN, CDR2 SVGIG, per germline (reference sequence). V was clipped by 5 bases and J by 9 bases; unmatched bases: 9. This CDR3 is CAWEPGLAGDSEQFF. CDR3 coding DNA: TGTGCCTGGGAGCCGGGACTAGCGGGAGATAGTGAGCAGTTCTTC.

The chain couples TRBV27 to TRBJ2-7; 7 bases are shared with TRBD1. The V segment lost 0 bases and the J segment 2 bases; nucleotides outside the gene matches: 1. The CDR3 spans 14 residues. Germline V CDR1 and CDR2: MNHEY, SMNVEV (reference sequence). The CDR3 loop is CASSLSQGAYEQYF. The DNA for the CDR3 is TGTGCCAGCAGTTTATCCCAGGGGGCCTACGAGCAGTACTTC.

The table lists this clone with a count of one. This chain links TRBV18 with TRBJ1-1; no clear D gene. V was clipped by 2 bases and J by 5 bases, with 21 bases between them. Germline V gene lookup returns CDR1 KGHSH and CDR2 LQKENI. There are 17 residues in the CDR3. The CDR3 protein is CASSPESRVNMGTEAFF. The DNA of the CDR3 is TGTGCCAGCTCACCAGAGTCGAGGGTAAATATGGGTACTGAAGCTTTCTTT.

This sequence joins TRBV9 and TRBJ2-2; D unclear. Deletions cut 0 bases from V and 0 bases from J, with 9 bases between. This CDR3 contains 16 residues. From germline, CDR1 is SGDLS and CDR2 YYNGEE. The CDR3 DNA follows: TGTGCCAGCAGCGTAGGGCCAACCGCGAACACCGGGGAGCTGTTTTTT. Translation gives CASSVGPTANTGELFF.

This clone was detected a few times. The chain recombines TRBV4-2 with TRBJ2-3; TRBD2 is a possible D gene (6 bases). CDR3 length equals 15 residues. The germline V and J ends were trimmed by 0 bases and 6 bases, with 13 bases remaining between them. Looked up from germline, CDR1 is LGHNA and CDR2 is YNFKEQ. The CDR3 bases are TGTGCCAGCAGCCAAGATCCGGGAGCGACCGATACGCAGTATTTT. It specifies CASSQDPGATDTQYF.

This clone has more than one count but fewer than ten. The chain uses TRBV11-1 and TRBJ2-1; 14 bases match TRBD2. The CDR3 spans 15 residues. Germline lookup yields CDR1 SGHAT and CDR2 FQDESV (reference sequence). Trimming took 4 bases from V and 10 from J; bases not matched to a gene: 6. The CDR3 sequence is CASSSGLAGGWEQFF. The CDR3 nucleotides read TGTGCCAGCAGCTCTGGACTAGCGGGAGGCTGGGAGCAGTTCTTC. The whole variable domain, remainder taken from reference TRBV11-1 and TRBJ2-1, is EAEVAQSPRYKITEKSQAVAFWCDPISGHATLYWYRQILGQGPELLVQFQDESVVDDSQLPKDRFSAERLKGVDSTLKIQPAELGDSAMYLCASSSGLAGGWEQFFGPGTRLTVL.

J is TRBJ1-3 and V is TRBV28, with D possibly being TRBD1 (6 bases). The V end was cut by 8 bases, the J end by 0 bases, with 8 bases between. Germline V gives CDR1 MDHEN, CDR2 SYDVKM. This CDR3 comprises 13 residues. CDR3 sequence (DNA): TGTGCCAGCCAGGACAGCTCTGGAAACACCATATATTTT. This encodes CASQDSSGNTIYF.

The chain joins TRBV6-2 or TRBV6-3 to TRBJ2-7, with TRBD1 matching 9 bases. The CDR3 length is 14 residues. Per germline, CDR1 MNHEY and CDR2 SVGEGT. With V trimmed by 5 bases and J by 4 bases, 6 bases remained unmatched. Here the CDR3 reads CASSLPGQGYEQYF. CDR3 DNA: TGTGCCAGCAGTCTCCCGGGACAGGGTTACGAGCAGTACTTC.

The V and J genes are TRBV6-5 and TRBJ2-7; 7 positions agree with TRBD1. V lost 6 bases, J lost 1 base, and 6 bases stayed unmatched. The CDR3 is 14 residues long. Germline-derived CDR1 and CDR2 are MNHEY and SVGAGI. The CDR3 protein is CASRYRGTSYEQYF. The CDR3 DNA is TGTGCCAGCAGATACAGGGGTACGTCCTACGAGCAGTACTTC.

CDR3 sequence reads: CASSLAGGNEQFF. In nucleotides, the CDR3 is TGTGCCAGTAGCCTAGCGGGGGGGAATGAGCAGTTCTTC. This chain connects TRBV19 to TRBJ2-1, with 12 bases fitting TRBD2. Germline V gene data show CDR1 as LNHDA and CDR2 as SQIVND (reference sequence). The length of the CDR3 is 13 residues. The trim removed 6 bases at V and 7 bases at J, leaving 1 base unmatched.

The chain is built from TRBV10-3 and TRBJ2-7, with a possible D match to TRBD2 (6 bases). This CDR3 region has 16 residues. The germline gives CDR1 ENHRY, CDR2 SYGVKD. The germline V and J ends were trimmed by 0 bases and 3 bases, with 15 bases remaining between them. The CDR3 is CAISESKWGGDYEQYF. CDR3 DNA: TGTGCCATCAGTGAGTCAAAATGGGGCGGGGACTACGAGCAGTACTTC.

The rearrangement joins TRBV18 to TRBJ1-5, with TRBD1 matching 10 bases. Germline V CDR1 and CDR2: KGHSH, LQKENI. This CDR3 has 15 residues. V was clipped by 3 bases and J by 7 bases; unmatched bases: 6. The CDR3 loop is CASSPGTGDRQPQHF. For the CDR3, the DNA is TGTGCCAGCTCACCCGGGACAGGGGATAGACAGCCCCAGCATTTT.

The CDR3 nucleotides read TGTGCCAGCAGCCAAGTAAGTAGGGGGAACACTGAAGCTTTCTTT. This sequence encodes CASSQVSRGNTEAFF. J is TRBJ1-1 and V is TRBV3-1 (or the pseudogene TRBV3-2); weak D call: TRBD1 (5 bases). The CDR3 runs to 15 residues. Germline V gene sequence: CDR1 LGHDT, CDR2 YNNKEL (reference sequence). Deletions cut 1 base from V and 1 base from J, with 10 bases between.

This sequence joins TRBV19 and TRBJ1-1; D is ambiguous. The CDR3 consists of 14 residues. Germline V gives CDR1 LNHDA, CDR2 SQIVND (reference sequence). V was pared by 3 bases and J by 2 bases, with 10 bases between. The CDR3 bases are TGTGCCAGTAGTATGTCCCAGACAAACACTGAAGCTTTCTTT. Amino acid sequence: CASSMSQTNTEAFF. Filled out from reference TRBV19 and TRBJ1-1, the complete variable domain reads DGGITQSPKYLFRKEGQNVTLSCEQNLNHDAMYWYRQDPGQGLRLIYYSQIVNDFQKGDIAEGYSVSREKKESFPLTVTSAQKNPTAFYLCASSMSQTNTEAFFGQGTRLTVV.

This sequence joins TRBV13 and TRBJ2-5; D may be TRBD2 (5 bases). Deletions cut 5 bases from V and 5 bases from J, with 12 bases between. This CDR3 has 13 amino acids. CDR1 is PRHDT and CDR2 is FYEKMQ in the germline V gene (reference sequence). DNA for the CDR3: TGTGCCAGCAGCCCGGGGATAAGGGAGACCCAGTACTTC. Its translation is CASSPGIRETQYF.

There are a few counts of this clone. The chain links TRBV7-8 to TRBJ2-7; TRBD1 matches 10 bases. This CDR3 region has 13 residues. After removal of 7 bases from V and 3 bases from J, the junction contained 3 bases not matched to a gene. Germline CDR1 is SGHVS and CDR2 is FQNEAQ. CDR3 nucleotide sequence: TGTGCCAGCACCCGGACAGGGGGCTACGAGCAGTACTTC. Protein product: CASTRTGGYEQYF.